The sequence of this T cell receptor beta chain was determined in a study of shared clonotypes between healthy human individuals. DNA at 200 ng, about 30,000 T cell genomes, went into sorted-subset replicate PCRs. TCRdb's copy holds only in-frame clones and misses some; the assay was immunoSEQ multiplex PCR. The table records about 2.1 million clones, roughly 95% of them present only once. Germline V gives CDR1 SEHNR, CDR2 FQNEAQ (reference sequence). The length of the CDR3 is 13 residues. Trimming removed 8 bases at V and 0 bases at J, with 10 bases between. Naive CD8 populations comprised CD45RO-negative cells positively selected for CCR7, excluding terminally differentiated effector memory CD45RA+ cells. The donors were all Caucasian adults (living in Nashville, Tennessee). This clone was counted a few times.

The source is a man between 18 and 35 years old in good health. Some clones in this sample may be carry-over from other donors' samples. The sequenced material came from naive CD8+ T cells from PBMCs. The rearrangement joins TRBV7-9 to TRBJ1-1; D gene unclear. The CDR3 region is CASLGALNTEAFF. For the CDR3, the DNA is TGTGCCAGCCTAGGAGCGTTGAACACTGAAGCTTTCTTT.